These T cell receptor beta chains were read from a single sample in a study of graft-versus-host responses after intestinal transplantation. The repertoire was sequenced with immunoSEQ multiplex PCR; TCRdb's copy has only in-frame clones and lacks some. Of roughly 120,000 clones in the sample, approximately 90% were seen once. No antigen is known for these receptors. The sample consisted of unstimulated CD4+ T cells sorted from spleen or lymph node cells, taken before transplant. These receptors were collected from a human donor who was the organ donor for an intestinal transplant. Each CDR3 is given with its conserved first and last residue. The order of the fields is D gene, clone size, J gene, V gene, CDR3 protein, CDR3 DNA. D genes are given only for firm matches. The size of a clone is reported for some rows only, either as once, few or many, or as a class for expanded clones.

D gene: NA
clone size: NA
J gene: TRBJ2-2
V gene: TRBV5-1
CDR3 protein: CASSNTGELFF
CDR3 DNA: TGCGCCAGCTCGAACACCGGGGAGCTGTTTTTT

D gene: TRBD1
clone size: NA
J gene: TRBJ2-5
V gene: TRBV7-9
CDR3 protein: CASSLAGGGETQYF
CDR3 DNA: TGTGCCAGCAGCTTGGCAGGGGGCGGGGAGACCCAGTACTTC

D gene: NA
clone size: NA
J gene: TRBJ1-4
V gene: TRBV6-1
CDR3 protein: CASSSNVNEKLFF
CDR3 DNA: TGTGCCAGCAGTTCCAATGTTAATGAAAAACTGTTTTTT

D gene: TRBD2
clone size: NA
J gene: TRBJ2-7
V gene: TRBV2
CDR3 protein: CASRGGLAEIYEQYF
CDR3 DNA: TGTGCCAGCAGGGGGGGACTAGCGGAGATCTACGAGCAGTACTTC

D gene: NA
clone size: NA
J gene: TRBJ2-7
V gene: TRBV5-1
CDR3 protein: CASSPGSLREEQYF
CDR3 DNA: TGCGCCAGCAGCCCCGGGTCACTCAGGGAGGAGCAGTACTTC

D gene: NA
clone size: NA
J gene: TRBJ1-3
V gene: TRBV5-1
CDR3 protein: CASSLSGTDSGNTIYF
CDR3 DNA: TGCGCCAGCAGCTTGAGCGGGACTGACTCTGGAAACACCATATATTTT

D gene: TRBD1
clone size: NA
J gene: TRBJ1-2
V gene: TRBV10-2
CDR3 protein: CASSESGTEFSGYTF
CDR3 DNA: TGCGCCAGCAGTGAGTCTGGGACAGAATTCAGTGGCTACACCTTC

D gene: TRBD1
clone size: once
J gene: TRBJ1-1
V gene: TRBV29-1
CDR3 protein: CSVDRGGTEAFF
CDR3 DNA: TGCAGCGTGGACAGGGGTGGAACTGAAGCTTTCTTT

D gene: TRBD1
clone size: NA
J gene: TRBJ1-5
V gene: TRBV6-1
CDR3 protein: CASRDRGTNQPQHF
CDR3 DNA: TGTGCCAGCAGGGACAGGGGAACCAATCAGCCCCAGCATTTT

D gene: TRBD1
clone size: NA
J gene: TRBJ2-7
V gene: TRBV7-2
CDR3 protein: CASSLTGAGSYEQYF
CDR3 DNA: TGTGCCAGCAGCCTGACAGGGGCGGGGTCCTACGAGCAGTACTTC

D gene: NA
clone size: NA
J gene: TRBJ1-1
V gene: TRBV11-2
CDR3 protein: CASSLGVGANTEAFF
CDR3 DNA: TGTGCCAGCAGCTTAGGGGTGGGGGCGAACACTGAAGCTTTCTTT

D gene: NA
clone size: NA
J gene: TRBJ2-4
V gene: TRBV7-8
CDR3 protein: CASQSQGGAKNIQYF
CDR3 DNA: TGTGCCAGCCAAAGCCAGGGGGGGGCCAAAAACATTCAGTACTTC

D gene: NA
clone size: NA
J gene: TRBJ2-5
V gene: TRBV10-2
CDR3 protein: CASSRSGASETQYF
CDR3 DNA: TGCGCCAGCAGTCGCTCAGGGGCTTCGGAGACCCAGTACTTC

D gene: NA
clone size: NA
J gene: TRBJ2-7
V gene: TRBV5-6
CDR3 protein: CASSLKGDRIEQYF
CDR3 DNA: TGTGCCAGCAGCTTGAAGGGAGACAGGATCGAGCAGTACTTC

D gene: NA
clone size: NA
J gene: TRBJ1-1
V gene: TRBV11-3
CDR3 protein: CASSFGTEAFF
CDR3 DNA: TGTGCCAGCAGCTTTGGCACTGAAGCTTTCTTT

D gene: NA
clone size: few
J gene: TRBJ1-3
V gene: TRBV30
CDR3 protein: CAWSVSNTIYF
CDR3 DNA: TGTGCCTGGAGTGTATCAAACACCATATATTTT

D gene: NA
clone size: NA
J gene: TRBJ2-5
V gene: TRBV7-9
CDR3 protein: CASSPSRWGHQETQYF
CDR3 DNA: TGTGCCAGCAGCCCCTCGCGCTGGGGTCACCAAGAGACCCAGTACTTC

D gene: TRBD1
clone size: NA
J gene: TRBJ2-1
V gene: TRBV10-3
CDR3 protein: CAISAGRGQDNEQFF
CDR3 DNA: TGTGCCATCAGTGCGGGCAGGGGGCAGGACAATGAGCAGTTCTTC

D gene: NA
clone size: NA
J gene: TRBJ1-2
V gene: TRBV6-6
CDR3 protein: CASSYEGSAGYTF
CDR3 DNA: TGTGCCAGCAGTTACGAGGGGTCGGCCGGCTACACCTTC

D gene: TRBD2
clone size: NA
J gene: TRBJ2-7
V gene: TRBV5-1
CDR3 protein: CASSLEGDYRSYEQYF
CDR3 DNA: TGCGCCAGCAGCTTGGAAGGGGACTACCGCTCCTACGAGCAGTACTTC

D gene: TRBD2
clone size: once
J gene: TRBJ2-1
V gene: TRBV5-1
CDR3 protein: CASTTSGPNEQFF
CDR3 DNA: TGCGCCAGCACAACTAGCGGGCCTAATGAGCAGTTCTTC

D gene: TRBD1
clone size: NA
J gene: TRBJ1-2
V gene: TRBV27
CDR3 protein: CASSPLGQVTYGYTF
CDR3 DNA: TGTGCCAGCAGTCCCTTGGGACAGGTAACCTATGGCTACACCTTC

D gene: NA
clone size: NA
J gene: TRBJ2-5
V gene: TRBV5-1
CDR3 protein: CASKGGTSQETQYF
CDR3 DNA: TGCGCCAGCAAGGGGGGGACCTCTCAAGAGACCCAGTACTTC

D gene: TRBD2
clone size: NA
J gene: TRBJ2-5
V gene: TRBV7-9
CDR3 protein: CASSSSGRAGWETQYF
CDR3 DNA: TGTGCCAGCAGTTCAAGCGGGAGGGCCGGTTGGGAGACCCAGTACTTC

D gene: NA
clone size: few
J gene: TRBJ1-5
V gene: TRBV6-1
CDR3 protein: CASMSRLGQPQHF
CDR3 DNA: TGTGCCAGCATGAGCCGTCTGGGTCAGCCCCAGCATTTT

D gene: TRBD2
clone size: once
J gene: TRBJ2-1
V gene: TRBV30
CDR3 protein: CAWSVGGSSYNEQFF
CDR3 DNA: TGTGCCTGGAGTGTTGGCGGGAGCTCCTACAATGAGCAGTTCTTC

D gene: NA
clone size: NA
J gene: TRBJ2-7
V gene: TRBV4-1
CDR3 protein: CASSPPDLAFHEQYF
CDR3 DNA: TGCGCCAGCAGCCCCCCCGATTTGGCTTTCCACGAGCAGTACTTC

D gene: TRBD1
clone size: NA
J gene: TRBJ1-1
V gene: TRBV5-1
CDR3 protein: CASSVWSPGTGGTEAFF
CDR3 DNA: TGCGCCAGCAGCGTCTGGAGTCCCGGGACAGGGGGCACTGAAGCTTTCTTT

D gene: NA
clone size: NA
J gene: TRBJ2-7
V gene: TRBV7-6
CDR3 protein: CASSDSINEQYF
CDR3 DNA: TGTGCCAGCAGCGATTCGATCAACGAGCAGTACTTC

D gene: NA
clone size: NA
J gene: TRBJ1-5
V gene: TRBV28
CDR3 protein: CASSLVGRDQPQHF
CDR3 DNA: TGTGCCAGCAGTTTAGTCGGTAGGGATCAGCCCCAGCATTTT

D gene: NA
clone size: few
J gene: TRBJ2-2
V gene: TRBV7-2
CDR3 protein: CASSLGGTGELFF
CDR3 DNA: TGTGCCAGCAGCTTAGGAGGCACCGGGGAGCTGTTTTTT

D gene: NA
clone size: NA
J gene: TRBJ1-1
V gene: TRBV2
CDR3 protein: CASSEAEYTEAFF
CDR3 DNA: TGTGCCAGCAGTGAAGCAGAATACACTGAAGCTTTCTTT

D gene: NA
clone size: NA
J gene: TRBJ2-7
V gene: TRBV11-2
CDR3 protein: CASSLDRIVREQYF
CDR3 DNA: TGTGCCAGCAGCTTAGACAGGATAGTACGCGAGCAGTACTTC

D gene: NA
clone size: NA
J gene: TRBJ2-3
V gene: TRBV7-8
CDR3 protein: CASSSGTDTQYF
CDR3 DNA: TGTGCCAGCAGCTCGGGCACAGATACGCAGTATTTT

D gene: NA
clone size: NA
J gene: TRBJ2-7
V gene: TRBV7-2
CDR3 protein: CASRSDRNLYEQYF
CDR3 DNA: TGTGCCAGCAGATCCGACAGGAACCTCTACGAGCAGTACTTC

D gene: NA
clone size: NA
J gene: TRBJ1-2
V gene: TRBV30
CDR3 protein: CAWTPFNRVSGYTF
CDR3 DNA: TGTGCCTGGACTCCCTTTAACCGGGTTAGTGGCTACACCTTC

D gene: NA
clone size: NA
J gene: TRBJ2-5
V gene: TRBV10-2
CDR3 protein: CASRVAAAETQYF
CDR3 DNA: TGCGCCAGCAGGGTTGCGGCTGCAGAGACCCAGTACTTC

D gene: NA
clone size: NA
J gene: TRBJ2-3
V gene: TRBV7-2
CDR3 protein: CASSLRLSTDTQYF
CDR3 DNA: TGTGCCAGCAGCTTACGGCTGAGCACAGATACGCAGTATTTT

D gene: NA
clone size: NA
J gene: TRBJ2-7
V gene: TRBV7-9
CDR3 protein: CASSFVAGPGSHYEQYF
CDR3 DNA: TGTGCCAGCAGCTTTGTGGCGGGTCCCGGCAGTCACTACGAGCAGTACTTC

D gene: NA
clone size: NA
J gene: TRBJ2-4
V gene: TRBV4-1
CDR3 protein: CASSPGRKNIQYF
CDR3 DNA: TGCGCCAGCAGCCCGGGACGCAAAAACATTCAGTACTTC

D gene: TRBD2
clone size: NA
J gene: TRBJ2-1
V gene: TRBV6-6
CDR3 protein: CASSDLAGDDEQFF
CDR3 DNA: TGTGCCAGCAGTGACCTAGCGGGAGATGATGAGCAGTTCTTC

D gene: NA
clone size: NA
J gene: TRBJ1-1
V gene: TRBV4-2
CDR3 protein: CASSSGGEDTEAFF
CDR3 DNA: TGTGCCAGCAGCTCCGGGGGTGAAGACACTGAAGCTTTCTTT

D gene: TRBD1
clone size: NA
J gene: TRBJ1-1
V gene: TRBV5-5
CDR3 protein: CASSFSAGGNTEAFF
CDR3 DNA: TGTGCCAGCAGCTTCTCCGCAGGGGGGAACACTGAAGCTTTCTTT

D gene: NA
clone size: NA
J gene: TRBJ1-2
V gene: TRBV28
CDR3 protein: CASSLGTNCGYTF
CDR3 DNA: TGTGCCAGCAGTTTAGGGACAAACTGTGGCTACACCTTC

D gene: TRBD2
clone size: NA
J gene: TRBJ2-7
V gene: TRBV4-2
CDR3 protein: CASSQGRLTSGAYEQYF
CDR3 DNA: TGTGCCAGCAGCCAAGGACGTCTGACTAGCGGGGCCTACGAGCAGTACTTC

D gene: NA
clone size: once
J gene: TRBJ1-2
V gene: TRBV10-3
CDR3 protein: CAISGYGQGYGYTF
CDR3 DNA: TGTGCCATCAGTGGATACGGACAAGGTTATGGCTACACCTTC

D gene: TRBD2
clone size: NA
J gene: TRBJ2-1
V gene: TRBV5-1
CDR3 protein: CASSLRPGTSGSYNEQFF
CDR3 DNA: TGCGCCAGCAGCCTCAGGCCGGGGACTAGCGGGAGCTACAATGAGCAGTTCTTC

D gene: NA
clone size: NA
J gene: TRBJ2-7
V gene: TRBV19
CDR3 protein: CASSNLFAYEQYF
CDR3 DNA: TGTGCCAGTAGTAACCTCTTTGCCTACGAGCAGTACTTC

D gene: NA
clone size: NA
J gene: TRBJ2-4
V gene: TRBV6-6
CDR3 protein: CASSLNLPGHIQYF
CDR3 DNA: TGTGCCAGCAGTCTCAACCTCCCAGGTCACATTCAGTACTTC

D gene: TRBD2
clone size: NA
J gene: TRBJ2-7
V gene: TRBV4-1
CDR3 protein: CASSRSGASGSYEQYF
CDR3 DNA: TGCGCCAGCAGCCGTTCGGGAGCTAGCGGGAGCTACGAGCAGTACTTC

D gene: NA
clone size: NA
J gene: TRBJ1-1
V gene: TRBV5-4
CDR3 protein: CASSSEPGLNTEAFF
CDR3 DNA: TGTGCCAGCAGCTCGGAGCCGGGGTTGAACACTGAAGCTTTCTTT

D gene: NA
clone size: NA
J gene: TRBJ2-4
V gene: TRBV2
CDR3 protein: CASSSSPLATQYF
CDR3 DNA: TGTGCCAGCAGTTCTTCCCCATTGGCGACTCAGTACTTC